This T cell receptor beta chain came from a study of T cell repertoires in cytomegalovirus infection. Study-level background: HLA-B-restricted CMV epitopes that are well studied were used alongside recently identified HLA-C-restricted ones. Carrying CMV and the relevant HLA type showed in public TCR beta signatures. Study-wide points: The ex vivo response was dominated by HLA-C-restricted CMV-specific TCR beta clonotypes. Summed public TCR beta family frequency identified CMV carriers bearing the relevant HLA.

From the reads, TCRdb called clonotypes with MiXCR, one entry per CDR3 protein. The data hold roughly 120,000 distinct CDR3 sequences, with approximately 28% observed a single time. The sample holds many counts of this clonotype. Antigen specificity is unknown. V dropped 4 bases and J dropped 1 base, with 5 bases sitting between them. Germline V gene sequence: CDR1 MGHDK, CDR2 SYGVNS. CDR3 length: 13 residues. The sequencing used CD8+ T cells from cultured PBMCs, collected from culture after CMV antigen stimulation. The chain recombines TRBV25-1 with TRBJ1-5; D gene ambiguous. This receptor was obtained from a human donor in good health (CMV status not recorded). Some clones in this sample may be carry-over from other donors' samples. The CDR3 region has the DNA TGTGCCAGCAGTGGCGGGAGCAATCAGCCCCAGCATTTT. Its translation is CASSGGSNQPQHF.